This T cell receptor (beta chain) was sequenced for a study of T cells after yellow fever vaccination. About the research overall: Sorting on CD3, CD45RA, CCR7 and CD95 yielded EM, EMRA, CM and Tscm memory subsets. Study findings and constraints: FACS-sorted repertoires could harbor abundant contaminating bulk-population clonotypes. The booster saw the reappearance of most primary-vaccination clones (around 95% CD4, 88% CD8). Weaker, the secondary response peaked sooner, at day 5 versus 15.

Trimming pared 4 bases from V and 1 base from J, leaving 7 bases between. The CDR3 is made up of 12 amino acids. Germline loops: CDR1 SQVTM, CDR2 ANQGSEA. One entry per CDR3 protein, called by TCRdb with MiXCR from the 5' RACE reads. The sample records 15,000 or so distinct CDR3 sequences, 4% being singletons. The table lists this clonotype with many counts. The chain joins TRBV29-1 to TRBJ2-5, with unresolved D. This TCR was sampled from a man aged 30-40 years who received the YFV17D yellow fever vaccine. The source material was PBMCs, either bulk or a sorted T-cell subset (CD4+, CD8+, memory, or dextramer-sorted; not recorded which), sampled 15 days after the yellow fever booster vaccination. The CDR3 nucleotides are TGCAGCGTTGCCAGAATCCAAGAGACCCAGTACTTC. Translating it yields CSVARIQETQYF.